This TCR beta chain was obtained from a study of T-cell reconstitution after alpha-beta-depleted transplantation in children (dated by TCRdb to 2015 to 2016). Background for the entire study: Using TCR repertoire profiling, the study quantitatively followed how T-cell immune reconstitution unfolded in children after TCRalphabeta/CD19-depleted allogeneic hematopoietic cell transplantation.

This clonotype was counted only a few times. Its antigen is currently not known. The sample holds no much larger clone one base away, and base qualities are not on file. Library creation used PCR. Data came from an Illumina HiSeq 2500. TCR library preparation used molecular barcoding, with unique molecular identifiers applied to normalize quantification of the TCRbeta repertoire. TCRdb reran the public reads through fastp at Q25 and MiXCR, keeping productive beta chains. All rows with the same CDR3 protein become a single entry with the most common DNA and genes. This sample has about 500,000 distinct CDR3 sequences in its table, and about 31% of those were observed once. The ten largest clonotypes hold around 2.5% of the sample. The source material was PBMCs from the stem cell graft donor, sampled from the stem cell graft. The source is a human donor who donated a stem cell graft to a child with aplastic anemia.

DNA sequence: TGTGCCAGCAGTTTAGAAGCCTATGGCTACACCTTC. Its translation reads: CASSLEAYGYTF. The chain is encoded by TRBV12-3 or TRBV12-4 joined to TRBJ1-2, with an unclear D gene assignment. V and J are truncated by 1 base and 4 bases respectively, leaving an intervening sequence of 4 bases. Spanning cysteine to phenylalanine, the CDR3 consists of 12 amino acids. This entry keeps only the CDR3 DNA: 36 bases, framed from base 1.